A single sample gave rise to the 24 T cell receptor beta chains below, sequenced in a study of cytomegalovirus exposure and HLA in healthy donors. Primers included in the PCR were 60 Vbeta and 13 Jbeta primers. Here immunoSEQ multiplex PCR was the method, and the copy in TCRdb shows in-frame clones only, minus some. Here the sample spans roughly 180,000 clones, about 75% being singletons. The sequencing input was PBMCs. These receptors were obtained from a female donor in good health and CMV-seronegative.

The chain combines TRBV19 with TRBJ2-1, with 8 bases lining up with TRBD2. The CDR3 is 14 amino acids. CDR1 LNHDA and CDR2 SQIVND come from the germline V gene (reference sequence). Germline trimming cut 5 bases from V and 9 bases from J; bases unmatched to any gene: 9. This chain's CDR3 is CASSFLAGGREQFF. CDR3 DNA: TGTGCCAGTAGTTTTCTAGCGGGCGGCCGTGAGCAGTTCTTC.

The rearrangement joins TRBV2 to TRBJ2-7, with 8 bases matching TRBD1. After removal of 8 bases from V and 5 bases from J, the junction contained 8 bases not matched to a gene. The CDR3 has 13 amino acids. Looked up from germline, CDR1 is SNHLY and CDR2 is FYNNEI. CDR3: CASRTGTGDEQYF. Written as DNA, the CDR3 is TGTGCCAGCCGCACGGGGACAGGAGACGAGCAGTACTTC.

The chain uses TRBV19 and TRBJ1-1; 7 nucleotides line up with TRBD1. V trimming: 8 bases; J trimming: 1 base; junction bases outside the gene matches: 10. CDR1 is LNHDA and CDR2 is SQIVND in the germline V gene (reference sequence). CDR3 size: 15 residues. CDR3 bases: TGTGCCAGTCGTGGGACACAGGGGTCGAACACTGAAGCTTTCTTT. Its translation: CASRGTQGSNTEAFF.

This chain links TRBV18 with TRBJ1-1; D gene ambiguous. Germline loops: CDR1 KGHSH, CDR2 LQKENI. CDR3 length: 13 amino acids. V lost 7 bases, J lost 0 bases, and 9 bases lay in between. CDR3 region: CASCEGMNTEAFF. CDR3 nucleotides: TGTGCCAGCTGTGAGGGCATGAACACTGAAGCTTTCTTT.

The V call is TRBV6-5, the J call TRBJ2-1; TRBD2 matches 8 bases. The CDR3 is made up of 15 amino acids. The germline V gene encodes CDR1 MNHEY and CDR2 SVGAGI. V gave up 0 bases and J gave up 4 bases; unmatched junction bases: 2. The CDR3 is CASSYSLAAYNEQFF. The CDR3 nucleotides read TGTGCCAGCAGTTACTCACTAGCGGCTTACAATGAGCAGTTCTTC.

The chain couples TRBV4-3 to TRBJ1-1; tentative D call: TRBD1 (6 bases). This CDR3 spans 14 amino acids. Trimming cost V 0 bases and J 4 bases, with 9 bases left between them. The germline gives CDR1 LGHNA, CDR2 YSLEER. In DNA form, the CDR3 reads TGCGCCAGCAGCCAAGAGAGGGGGAGCACTGAAGCTTTCTTT. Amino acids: CASSQERGSTEAFF.

The DNA of the CDR3 is TGTGCCTGCCGGGACAGGGGGCCAGTGGGAAACACCATATATTTT. Amino acid sequence: CACRDRGPVGNTIYF. The rearrangement uses TRBV30 and TRBJ1-3; the match to TRBD1 covers 12 bases. V lost 6 bases to trimming and J lost 4 bases; unmatched junction nucleotides: 7. CDR3 length: 15 residues. Germline V CDR1 and CDR2: GTSNPN, SVGIG (reference sequence). The variable domain in full, with the rest retrieved from reference TRBV30 and TRBJ1-3, is SQTIHQWPATLVQPVGSPLSLECTVEGTSNPNLYWYRQAAGRGLQLLFYSVGIGQISSEVPQNLSASRPQDRQFILSSKKLLLSDSGFYLCACRDRGPVGNTIYFGEGSWLTVV.

The CDR3 loop reads CASSLLAGANEQFF. Here the CDR3 DNA reads TGTGCCAGCAGTCTCCTAGCGGGAGCCAATGAGCAGTTCTTC. The chain links TRBV2 to TRBJ2-1; TRBD2 aligns across 10 bases. This CDR3 contains 14 residues. CDR1 and CDR2 (germline): SNHLY, FYNNEI. With V trimmed by 5 bases and J by 6 bases, 4 bases remained unmatched. The entire variable domain, with the rest obtained from reference TRBV2 and TRBJ2-1, is as follows: EPEVTQTPSHQVTQMGQEVILRCVPISNHLYFYWYRQILGQKVEFLVSFYNNEISEKSEIFDDQFSVERPDGSNFTLKIRSTKLEDSAMYFCASSLLAGANEQFFGPGTRLTVL.

The CDR3 sequence is CATSTGATNEQYF. Here the CDR3 DNA reads TGTGCCACCAGCACCGGTGCTACCAACGAGCAGTACTTC. This chain links TRBV15 with TRBJ2-7; no definite D call. V lost 4 bases and J 5 bases, leaving 12 bases between the germline ends. CDR3 size: 13 residues. Germline V gives CDR1 LNHNV, CDR2 YYDKDF (reference sequence).

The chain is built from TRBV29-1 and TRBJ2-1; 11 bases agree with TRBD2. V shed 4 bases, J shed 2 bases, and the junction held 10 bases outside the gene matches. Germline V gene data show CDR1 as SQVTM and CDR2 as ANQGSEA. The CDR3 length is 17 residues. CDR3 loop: CSVGTLAGGGPYNEQFF. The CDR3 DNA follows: TGCAGCGTTGGAACCCTAGCGGGAGGCGGACCCTACAATGAGCAGTTCTTC.

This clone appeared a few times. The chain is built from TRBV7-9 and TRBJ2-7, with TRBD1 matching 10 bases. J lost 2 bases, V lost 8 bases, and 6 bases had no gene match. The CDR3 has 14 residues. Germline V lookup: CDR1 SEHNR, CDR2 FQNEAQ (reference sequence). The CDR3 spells CASGPGTGAYEQYF. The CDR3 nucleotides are TGTGCCAGCGGCCCCGGGACAGGGGCCTACGAGCAGTACTTC.

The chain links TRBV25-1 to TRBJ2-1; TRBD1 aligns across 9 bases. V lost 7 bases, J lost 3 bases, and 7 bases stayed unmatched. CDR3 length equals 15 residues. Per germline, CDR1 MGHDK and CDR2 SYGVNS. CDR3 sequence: CASIARTGVYNEQFF. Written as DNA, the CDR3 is TGTGCCAGCATAGCCCGGACAGGGGTCTACAATGAGCAGTTCTTC.

CDR3 amino acids: CASSLDRLQEQYF. The CDR3 region has the DNA TGTGCCAGCAGTTTGGACAGGCTACAAGAGCAGTACTTC. The gene calls are TRBV27 and TRBJ2-7; TRBD1 aligns across 7 bases. Germline lookup yields CDR1 MNHEY and CDR2 SMNVEV (reference sequence). Trimming cost V 3 bases and J 7 bases; bases outside gene matches: 6. This CDR3 is 13 amino acids long.

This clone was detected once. The CDR3 DNA is TGCGCCAGCAGCCAAGATCCGTACACCGGGGAGCTGTTTTTT. Translating gives CASSQDPYTGELFF. The chain uses TRBV4-3 and TRBJ2-2, with D hard to call. Trimming left V 0 bases short and J 3 bases short, with 5 bases between. This CDR3 has 14 amino acids. Germline lookup yields CDR1 LGHNA and CDR2 YSLEER.

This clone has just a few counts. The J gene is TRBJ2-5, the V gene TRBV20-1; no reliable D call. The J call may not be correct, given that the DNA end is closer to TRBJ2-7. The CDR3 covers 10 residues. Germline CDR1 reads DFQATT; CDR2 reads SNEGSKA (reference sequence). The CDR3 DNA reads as TGCAGTGCTGCTATCTACGAGCAGTACTTC. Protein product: CSAAIYEQYF.

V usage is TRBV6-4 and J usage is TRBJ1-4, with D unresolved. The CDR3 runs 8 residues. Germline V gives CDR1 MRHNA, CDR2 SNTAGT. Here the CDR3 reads CALEKLFF. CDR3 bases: TGTGCTCTTGAAAAACTGTTTTTT.

The CDR3 coding sequence is TGTGCCAGCAGCTTGACTCAGGGAACACCGGCTAATGAAAAACTGTTTTTT. Its translation: CASSLTQGTPANEKLFF. V usage is TRBV13 and J usage is TRBJ1-4, with D perhaps TRBD1 (5 bases). The V end lost 3 bases, the J end lost 3 bases, and 17 bases lay between the germline ends. This CDR3 region has 17 residues. Germline V CDR1 and CDR2: PRHDT, FYEKMQ (reference sequence).

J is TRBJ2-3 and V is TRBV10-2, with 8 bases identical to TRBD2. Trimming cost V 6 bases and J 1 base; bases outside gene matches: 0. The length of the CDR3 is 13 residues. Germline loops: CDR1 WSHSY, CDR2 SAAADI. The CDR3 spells CASRTSGTDTQYF. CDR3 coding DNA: TGCGCCAGCAGGACTAGCGGCACAGATACGCAGTATTTT.

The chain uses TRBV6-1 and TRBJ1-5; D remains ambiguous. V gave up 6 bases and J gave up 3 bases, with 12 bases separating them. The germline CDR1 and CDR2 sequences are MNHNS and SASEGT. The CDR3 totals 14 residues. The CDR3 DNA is TGTGCCAGCAGCCTAACGCCTAACAATCAGCCCCAGCATTTT. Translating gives CASSLTPNNQPQHF.

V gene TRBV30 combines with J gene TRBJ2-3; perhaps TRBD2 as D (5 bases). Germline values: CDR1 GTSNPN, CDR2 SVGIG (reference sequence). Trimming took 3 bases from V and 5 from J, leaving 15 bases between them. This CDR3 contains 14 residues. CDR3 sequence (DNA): TGTGCCTGGAGCCCACTCCCCCGGGGAGATACGCAGTATTTT. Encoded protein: CAWSPLPRGDTQYF.

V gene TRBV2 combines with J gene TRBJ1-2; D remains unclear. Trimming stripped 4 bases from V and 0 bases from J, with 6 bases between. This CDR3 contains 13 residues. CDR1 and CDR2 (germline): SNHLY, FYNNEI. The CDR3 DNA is TGTGCCAGCAGTGGACGGGCTAACTATGGCTACACCTTC. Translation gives CASSGRANYGYTF.

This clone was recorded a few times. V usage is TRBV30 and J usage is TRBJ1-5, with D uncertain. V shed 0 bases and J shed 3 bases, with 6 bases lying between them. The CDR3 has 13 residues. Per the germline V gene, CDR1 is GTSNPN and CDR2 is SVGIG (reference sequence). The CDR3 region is CAWSVAVNQPQHF. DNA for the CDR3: TGTGCCTGGAGTGTAGCGGTCAATCAGCCCCAGCATTTT. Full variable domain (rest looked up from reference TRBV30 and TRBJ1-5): SQTIHQWPATLVQPVGSPLSLECTVEGTSNPNLYWYRQAAGRGLQLLFYSVGIGQISSEVPQNLSASRPQDRQFILSSKKLLLSDSGFYLCAWSVAVNQPQHFGDGTRLSIL.

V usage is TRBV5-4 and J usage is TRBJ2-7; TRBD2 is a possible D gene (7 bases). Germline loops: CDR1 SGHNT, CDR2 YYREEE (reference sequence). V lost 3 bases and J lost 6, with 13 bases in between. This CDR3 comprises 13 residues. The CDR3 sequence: CASSYLGGLEQYF. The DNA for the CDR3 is TGTGCCAGCAGCTACTTGGGGGGGCTCGAGCAGTACTTC.

This CDR3 is CASSTFSADTQYF. The DNA for the CDR3 is TGTGCCAGTAGTACGTTTTCAGCGGATACGCAGTATTTT. V gene TRBV19 combines with J gene TRBJ2-3; D is unclear. The CDR3 loop spans 13 amino acids. Trimming left V 4 bases short and J 6 bases short, with 11 bases between. Germline-derived CDR1 and CDR2 are LNHDA and SQIVND (reference sequence).